The rows below give T cell receptor beta chains drawn from one sample of a study of response to subunit inactivated influenza vaccine. TCRdb reprocessed the RT-PCR reads with MiXCR, giving one entry per CDR3 protein. The sample carries 500,000 or so distinct CDR3 sequences, 16% recorded once. The source material was CD4+ T cells sorted from PBMCs, sampled 23 to 25 months after vaccination. The receptors come from a man between 50 and 70 years old who received an inactivated influenza vaccine. Each CDR3 is given with its conserved first and last residue.

V gene: TRBV28
J gene: TRBJ2-1
CDR3 protein: CASSSPVAAGGPGEQFF

V gene: TRBV24-1
J gene: TRBJ2-1
CDR3 protein: CATSESGVNEQFF

V gene: TRBV28
J gene: TRBJ1-4
CDR3 protein: CASRHRDGREKLFF

V gene: TRBV15
J gene: TRBJ2-2
CDR3 protein: CATSLNTGELFF

V gene: TRBV20-1
J gene: TRBJ1-4
CDR3 protein: CSARDGTVASVF

V gene: TRBV20-1
J gene: TRBJ2-1
CDR3 protein: CSARNPGLAGGEQFF

V gene: TRBV7-8
J gene: TRBJ1-1
CDR3 protein: CASSLERAMNTEAFF

V gene: TRBV30
J gene: TRBJ1-1
CDR3 protein: CAWETGNTEAFF

V gene: TRBV7-6
J gene: TRBJ2-5
CDR3 protein: CASSFGGRMVETQYF

V gene: TRBV4-1
J gene: TRBJ2-3
CDR3 protein: CASSQKTSPTDTQYF

V gene: TRBV28
J gene: TRBJ2-1
CDR3 protein: CASSSLAGGADEQFF

V gene: TRBV6-4
J gene: TRBJ1-1
CDR3 protein: CASNLVLRGFDRGRGNTEAFF

V gene: TRBV12-3/TRBV12-4
J gene: TRBJ1-5
CDR3 protein: CASRTQDDSNQPQHF

V gene: TRBV20-1
J gene: TRBJ2-1
CDR3 protein: CSARVSSGGGNNEQFF

V gene: TRBV7-2
J gene: TRBJ1-1
CDR3 protein: CASSSGQTPTEAFF

V gene: TRBV6-2/TRBV6-3
J gene: TRBJ2-1
CDR3 protein: CASRKTGGVENEQFF

V gene: TRBV7-2
J gene: TRBJ2-2
CDR3 protein: CASSLSGTGNTGELFF

V gene: TRBV29-1
J gene: TRBJ1-5
CDR3 protein: CSVEVGGAGNQPQHF

V gene: TRBV20-1
J gene: TRBJ2-7
CDR3 protein: CSASLLGGQEQYF

V gene: TRBV5-4
J gene: TRBJ2-3
CDR3 protein: CASSLDRGLTDTQYF